The clone carrying this T cell receptor beta chain has only a few counts. Primers used for first-strand cDNA, a TRAV- and TRBV-specific set, covered both alpha and beta chains. Both a constant-region primer and a V-primer adapter served to amplify TCRs across roughly 20 PCR cycles. TCRdb re-analysed the reads in MiXCR, keeping a single row per CDR3 protein. The data show approximately 84,000 distinct CDR3 sequences, 18% seen once. The germline CDR1 and CDR2 sequences are SGHRS and YFSETQ. V gave up 7 bases and J gave up 8 bases, with 22 bases separating them. The CDR3 covers 15 residues. Time point: before trial treatment. This entry is derived from a study of low-dose radiotherapy and immunotherapy resistance in tumors. Study-wide context: On an every-two-weeks schedule, patients received intravenous nivolumab 240 mg, along with ipilimumab 1 mg/kg every six weeks.

J is TRBJ2-1 and V is TRBV5-1; D perhaps matches TRBD2 (6 bases). Specimen: PBMCs, collected before treatment. The source of this sequence is a male donor with prostate cancer. The CDR3 DNA reads as TGCGCCAGCGGGTTTGCGGCGGGGATTAACTATGAGCAGTTCTTC. It translates to CASGFAAGINYEQFF.